This is a list of T cell receptor beta chains from one sample in a study of shared clonotypes between healthy human individuals. The protocol was immunoSEQ multiplex PCR, while the TCRdb copy is restricted to in-frame clones and leaves out a portion. The table shows over 2 million clones, with approximately 95% occurring only once. The source material was naive CD8+ T cells sorted from blood. The origin of the receptors is a man younger than 35 in good health. Each CDR3 is given with its conserved first and last residue. A D gene is named only where the DNA matches it firmly. Size values are once, few and many counts, or a class for expanded clones, and some rows have none.

J | size | V | D | CDR3 | DNA
TRBJ2-1 | NA | TRBV29-1 | TRBD2 | CSSPLPAGGGEQFF | TGCAGCTCCCCTCTACCAGCGGGAGGCGGTGAGCAGTTCTTC
TRBJ1-5 | NA | TRBV9 | TRBD1 | CASGTGGRNQPQHF | TGTGCCAGTGGGACAGGGGGCCGGAATCAGCCCCAGCATTTT
TRBJ1-5 | NA | TRBV19 | NA | CASSIGGGGLWQPQHF | TGTGCCAGTAGTATAGGAGGCGGGGGGCTGTGGCAGCCCCAGCATTTT
TRBJ1-5 | NA | TRBV13 | NA | CASSLKQGNQPQHF | TGTGCCAGCAGCTTAAAGCAGGGCAATCAGCCCCAGCATTTT
TRBJ2-1 | NA | TRBV7-9 | NA | CASSLLVVHKGAYNEQFF | TGTGCCAGCAGTCTCCTAGTAGTCCACAAGGGGGCCTACAATGAGCAGTTCTTC
TRBJ1-2 | NA | TRBV25-1 | NA | CASSDSGVGGYTF | TGTGCCAGCAGTGACTCAGGGGTGGGCGGCTACACCTTC
TRBJ2-7 | once | TRBV29-1 | TRBD2 | CSVEVSGTSYEQYF | TGCAGCGTTGAAGTTAGCGGGACCTCCTACGAGCAGTACTTC
TRBJ1-1 | NA | TRBV6-1 | NA | CASIGAGEAFF | TGTGCCTCGATTGGGGCGGGGGAAGCTTTCTTT
TRBJ1-5 | NA | TRBV27 | TRBD1 | CASRQVRGQGINQPQHF | TGTGCCAGCAGGCAAGTTAGGGGACAGGGAATCAATCAGCCCCAGCATTTT
TRBJ1-5 | NA | TRBV6-1 | NA | CASSELDAGNQPQHF | TGTGCCAGCAGTGAACTGGACGCCGGCAATCAGCCCCAGCATTTT
TRBJ2-7 | NA | TRBV5-6 | NA | CASRDGSGREQYF | TGTGCCAGCCGGGATGGTAGCGGAAGGGAGCAGTACTTC
TRBJ1-5 | NA | TRBV7-9 | NA | CASSLGGIQPQHF | TGTGCCAGCAGCTTGGGGGGAATCCAGCCCCAGCATTTT
TRBJ2-1 | NA | TRBV7-2 | NA | CASSLGSSYNEQFF | TGTGCCAGCAGCCTTGGGTCGTCCTACAATGAGCAGTTCTTC
TRBJ2-5 | NA | TRBV7-9 | TRBD1 | CASFSGGQGDWETQYF | TGTGCCAGCTTTTCTGGGGGACAGGGCGATTGGGAGACCCAGTACTTC
TRBJ1-2 | NA | TRBV15 | TRBD1 | CATSEGQAPSNYGYTF | TGTGCCACCAGCGAGGGACAGGCTCCATCTAACTATGGCTACACCTTC
TRBJ2-7 | NA | TRBV5-1 | NA | CASSLGAGQSYSYEQYF | TGCGCCAGCAGCTTGGGCGCGGGACAGTCTTACTCCTACGAGCAGTACTTC
TRBJ2-3 | NA | TRBV30 | TRBD2 | CAWSVLAGGTDTQYF | TGTGCCTGGAGTGTACTGGCGGGGGGCACAGATACGCAGTATTTT
TRBJ2-7 | NA | TRBV4-1 | TRBD2 | CASSPRAGGYYEQYF | TGCGCCAGCAGCCCCCGAGCGGGGGGATACTACGAGCAGTACTTC
TRBJ2-7 | NA | TRBV4-3 | TRBD1 | CASSQSTGGSYEQYF | TGCGCCAGCAGCCAATCTACAGGGGGCTCCTACGAGCAGTACTTC
TRBJ2-1 | NA | TRBV7-9 | NA | CASSFQGGRDEQFF | TGTGCCAGCAGCTTTCAGGGGGGTAGGGATGAGCAGTTCTTC
TRBJ1-2 | NA | TRBV9 | NA | CASSVAPSGDYGYTF | TGTGCCAGCAGCGTAGCACCCTCCGGGGACTATGGCTACACCTTC
TRBJ2-5 | NA | TRBV4-1 | NA | CASSQPGAQETQYF | TGCGCCAGCAGCCAACCAGGTGCTCAAGAGACCCAGTACTTC
TRBJ1-5 | NA | TRBV9 | NA | CASSVAGGNQPQHF | TGTGCCAGCAGCGTAGCTGGGGGCAATCAGCCCCAGCATTTT
TRBJ2-5 | NA | TRBV27 | NA | CASSLLGPGQVNQETQYF | TGTGCCAGCAGTTTACTCGGGCCGGGACAAGTTAACCAAGAGACCCAGTACTTC
TRBJ2-7 | NA | TRBV30 | TRBD2 | CAWSVGGSLSYEQYF | TGTGCCTGGAGTGTCGGCGGGAGTCTCTCCTACGAGCAGTACTTC
TRBJ1-1 | NA | TRBV2 | NA | CASSSGTRYTEAFF | TGTGCCAGCAGTTCCGGGACACGTTACACTGAAGCTTTCTTT
TRBJ1-2 | NA | TRBV14 | NA | CALQPYYGYTF | TGTGCCCTCCAGCCGTACTATGGCTACACCTTC
TRBJ1-6 | once | TRBV10-3 | NA | CAIGGAGDKYNSPLHF | TGTGCCATCGGGGGAGCGGGGGACAAGTATAATTCACCCCTCCACTTT
TRBJ2-7 | once | TRBV5-1 | NA | CASSRVGLSYEQYF | TGCGCCAGCAGCCGAGTTGGGCTCTCCTACGAGCAGTACTTC
TRBJ2-5 | NA | TRBV6-5 | NA | CASSYSFGETQYF | TGTGCCAGCAGTTACTCGTTCGGGGAGACCCAGTACTTC
TRBJ2-1 | NA | TRBV4-1 | NA | CASSQGGSRSYNEQFF | TGCGCCAGCAGCCAAGGCGGCAGCAGGTCCTACAATGAGCAGTTCTTC
TRBJ2-1 | NA | TRBV5-1 | TRBD2 | CASSFPILERGGYNEQFF | TGCGCCAGCAGCTTCCCCATATTGGAGCGGGGGGGCTACAATGAGCAGTTCTTC
TRBJ1-2 | NA | TRBV5-6 | NA | CASSPGNTYGYTF | TGTGCCAGCAGCCCGGGCAACACTTATGGCTACACCTTC
TRBJ1-6 | NA | TRBV5-5 | NA | CASSLVASQDSPLHF | TGTGCCAGCAGCTTGGTCGCCAGCCAGGATTCACCCCTCCACTTT
TRBJ1-1 | NA | TRBV6-5 | NA | CASSYLGAAEAFF | TGTGCCAGCAGTTATCTCGGTGCCGCGGAAGCTTTCTTT
TRBJ2-7 | NA | TRBV5-1 | NA | CASSGGGSYEQYF | TGCGCCAGCTCCGGTGGGGGGTCCTACGAGCAGTACTTC
TRBJ1-1 | NA | TRBV15 | NA | CATWDTENTEAFF | TGTGCCACCTGGGACACCGAGAACACTGAAGCTTTCTTT
TRBJ2-5 | NA | TRBV4-1 | NA | CASSFQTGYQETQYF | TGCGCCAGCAGCTTTCAGACCGGGTACCAAGAGACCCAGTACTTC
TRBJ2-2 | NA | TRBV4-3 | NA | CASSQDQGTGELFF | TGCGCCAGCAGCCAAGATCAGGGCACCGGGGAGCTGTTTTTT
TRBJ2-6 | NA | TRBV7-8 | NA | CASSLDRAGNAGANVLTF | TGTGCCAGCAGCTTAGATAGGGCAGGGAACGCTGGGGCCAACGTCCTGACTTTC
TRBJ2-7 | NA | TRBV11-2 | TRBD2 | CASSYGAGASYEQYF | TGTGCCAGCAGCTATGGAGCGGGAGCTTCCTACGAGCAGTACTTC
TRBJ2-7 | NA | TRBV6-1 | TRBD2 | CASRPGLAGAYEQYF | TGTGCCAGCAGACCCGGCCTAGCGGGGGCCTACGAGCAGTACTTC
TRBJ2-1 | NA | TRBV29-1 | NA | CSVQADYNEQFF | TGCAGCGTCCAGGCTGATTACAATGAGCAGTTCTTC
TRBJ1-1 | NA | TRBV7-9 | NA | CASRDDRGYTEAFF | TGTGCCAGCAGGGACGATAGGGGCTACACTGAAGCTTTCTTT
TRBJ2-5 | NA | TRBV19 | TRBD1 | CASSISARTGFWEETQYF | TGTGCCAGTAGTATTAGCGCCAGGACAGGGTTTTGGGAAGAGACCCAGTACTTC
TRBJ2-5 | NA | TRBV13 | TRBD2 | CASSINAGTSGRQETQYF | TGTGCCAGCAGCATCAACGCCGGGACTAGCGGGCGCCAAGAGACCCAGTACTTC
TRBJ2-2 | NA | TRBV7-3 | NA | CASSLLANTGELFF | TGTGCCAGCAGTTTACTCGCGAACACCGGGGAGCTGTTTTTT
TRBJ1-1 | NA | TRBV29-1 | NA | CSVEEGSNTEAFF | TGCAGCGTTGAAGAGGGGTCGAACACTGAAGCTTTCTTT